Listed below are T cell receptor beta chains from one sample, sequenced in a study of cytomegalovirus exposure and HLA in healthy donors. The method was immunoSEQ multiplex PCR; TCRdb's version includes in-frame clones alone and lacks a portion of them. There are under 200,000 clones in the sample; roughly 77% occur only once, and approximately 0.39% lies in the top ten. Sequenced sample: PBMCs. Receptor source: a male donor in good health and CMV-seropositive. Both conserved end residues are part of each CDR3. D genes are given only for firm matches. The size field is filled for only some rows; it gives once, few, many or a size class.

d_gene: .; j_gene: TRBJ2-3; abundance: .; v_gene: TRBV28; CDR3nt: TGTGCCAGCTGTTCAGGACTCGTACAACAAAATACGCAGTATTTT; CDR3aa: CASCSGLVQQNTQYF
d_gene: .; j_gene: TRBJ1-6; abundance: .; v_gene: TRBV9; CDR3nt: TGTGCCAGCAGCGTAGGGACTGAGAATTCACCCCTCCACTTT; CDR3aa: CASSVGTENSPLHF
d_gene: TRBD1; j_gene: TRBJ2-7; abundance: .; v_gene: TRBV4-1; CDR3nt: TGCGCCAGCAGCCTCACCGGGACAGGGGGCCGCGAGCAGTACTTC; CDR3aa: CASSLTGTGGREQYF
d_gene: .; j_gene: TRBJ1-2; abundance: .; v_gene: TRBV18; CDR3nt: TGTGCCAGCTCACCAGAGGGAAATGGCTACACCTTC; CDR3aa: CASSPEGNGYTF
d_gene: TRBD2; j_gene: TRBJ2-7; abundance: .; v_gene: TRBV19; CDR3nt: TGTGCCAGTAGTACCCTAGCGGGAGGCCTCTACGAGCAGTACTTC; CDR3aa: CASSTLAGGLYEQYF
d_gene: .; j_gene: TRBJ1-2; abundance: .; v_gene: TRBV6-5; CDR3nt: TGTGCCAGCAGTTACGACTCCTCCCCAAACTATGGCTACACCTTC; CDR3aa: CASSYDSSPNYGYTF
d_gene: TRBD1; j_gene: TRBJ2-2; abundance: .; v_gene: TRBV2; CDR3nt: TGTGCCAGCAGTGAACTTGGGACAGGAAACACCGGGGAGCTGTTTTTT; CDR3aa: CASSELGTGNTGELFF
d_gene: TRBD1; j_gene: TRBJ1-1; abundance: .; v_gene: TRBV27; CDR3nt: TGTGCCAGCACCAAAGCCGGGACAGGGGCGTGGGGGACTGAAGCTTTCTTT; CDR3aa: CASTKAGTGAWGTEAFF
d_gene: TRBD1; j_gene: TRBJ2-3; abundance: .; v_gene: TRBV9; CDR3nt: TGTGCCAGCAGCGTATCTGGACAGGGGGCTCGCACAGATACGCAGTATTTT; CDR3aa: CASSVSGQGARTDTQYF
d_gene: .; j_gene: TRBJ2-2; abundance: once; v_gene: TRBV6-5; CDR3nt: TGTGCCAGCAGTCGTCGGGTAGAAGGCACCGGGGAGCTGTTTTTT; CDR3aa: CASSRRVEGTGELFF
d_gene: TRBD1; j_gene: TRBJ1-4; abundance: .; v_gene: TRBV7-2; CDR3nt: TGTGCCAGCAGCTCCGGACAGGGGCGCGGTGAAAAACTGTTTTTT; CDR3aa: CASSSGQGRGEKLFF
d_gene: TRBD2; j_gene: TRBJ2-3; abundance: once; v_gene: TRBV15; CDR3nt: TGTGCCACCAACCAGCGGGGTAGCACAGATACGCAGTATTTT; CDR3aa: CATNQRGSTDTQYF
d_gene: TRBD1; j_gene: TRBJ1-1; abundance: .; v_gene: TRBV13; CDR3nt: TGTGCCAGCAGCTTAGGCCCCGGACAGGTTGAAGCTTTCTTT; CDR3aa: CASSLGPGQVEAFF